The 6 T cell receptor beta chains below all came from one sample that was sequenced in a study of control samples from healthy donors and cancer patients. Clones were sequenced by immunoSEQ multiplex PCR, and TCRdb holds only the in-frame ones, with some missing. The sample lists about 140,000 clones; 94% were seen once. Sequenced input: blood. These receptors all come from a man aged 40-50 years in good health.

This clone has more than one count but fewer than ten. The rearrangement joins TRBV6-6 to TRBJ2-7; D perhaps matches TRBD1 (6 bases). This CDR3 has 14 residues. Germline-derived CDR1 and CDR2 are MNHNY and SVGAGI (reference sequence). V dropped 2 bases and J dropped 2 bases, with 10 bases sitting between them. The DNA for the CDR3 is TGTGCCAGCAGTTACGGGGGCGAAGCCTACGAGCAGTACTTC. Protein: CASSYGGEAYEQYF.

This chain joins TRBV24-1 and TRBJ2-5; a weak D match, TRBD1 (5 bases). The ends were cut back, 6 bases at V and 5 bases at J, with 12 bases in the middle. This CDR3 has 13 residues. Germline lookup yields CDR1 KGHDR and CDR2 SFDVKD. CDR3 residues: CATSWAGRETQYF. The DNA of the CDR3 is TGTGCCACCAGTTGGGCAGGGCGGGAGACCCAGTACTTC.

About this clone itself: Different DNA sequences within this sample yield the same CDR3. Written as DNA, the CDR3 is TGTGCCAGCAGCTTGGGGGGGGGCATCACCGGGGAGCTGTTTTTT. Amino acids: CASSLGGGITGELFF. This chain joins TRBV5-6 and TRBJ2-2; D may be TRBD2 (7 bases). The CDR3 sequence is 15 residues long. Germline-derived CDR1 and CDR2 are SGHDT and YYEEEE. Between the trimmed V and J ends, which lost 0 bases and 4 bases, there was a span of 10 bases.

The rearrangement links TRBV24-1 to TRBJ2-2; 10 bases map to TRBD2. The CDR3 totals 16 residues. V dropped 2 bases and J dropped 1; count of bases not matched to a gene: 0. Germline values: CDR1 KGHDR, CDR2 SFDVKD. In DNA, the CDR3 is TGTGCCACCAGTGATTGGACTAGCGGGAACACCGGGGAGCTGTTTTTT. It specifies CATSDWTSGNTGELFF.

V usage is TRBV7-9 and J usage is TRBJ1-2; D uncertain. Trimming removed 1 base at V and 0 bases at J, with 6 bases between. Germline loops: CDR1 SEHNR, CDR2 FQNEAQ (reference sequence). The CDR3 consists of 14 residues. The CDR3 DNA reads TGTGCCAGCAGCTTAGGAGAAGCTAACTATGGCTACACCTTC. As protein: CASSLGEANYGYTF. The full variable domain, in which reference TRBV7-9 and TRBJ1-2 provide the parts outside the CDR3, is DTGVSQNPRHKITKRGQNVTFRCDPISEHNRLYWYRQTLGQGPEFLTYFQNEAQLEKSRLLSDRFSAERPKGSFSTLEIQRTEQGDSAMYLCASSLGEANYGYTFGSGTRLTVV.

This rearrangement joins TRBV6-7 to TRBJ1-6, with D hard to call. TRBV6-7 is sorted into the ORF group, with uncertain function. This CDR3 is built from 17 residues. Trimming took off 4 bases at V and 0 bases at J, with 13 bases between the two ends. The CDR3 spells CASSCPPQSSYNSPLHF. For the CDR3, the DNA is TGTGCCAGCAGTTGCCCCCCCCAGAGCTCCTATAATTCACCCCTCCACTTT.